Shown below are 27 T cell receptor beta chains from a single sample sequenced in a study of T-cell reconstitution after alpha-beta-depleted transplantation in children. Unique molecular identifiers were incorporated when the TCRbeta library was constructed. TCRdb reanalysed the PCR reads using MiXCR and keeps one entry per CDR3 protein. The sample lists roughly 500,000 distinct CDR3 sequences; 30% to 35% were seen once. The sample here was PBMCs from the stem cell graft donor, taken from the stem cell graft. The receptors shown here come from a human donor who donated a stem cell graft to a child with aplastic anemia.

Details on this clonotype: One junction end does not reproduce the germline sequence, and a read error may be involved. The chain links TRBV20-1 to TRBJ2-1; 9 bases are a match to TRBD2. The germline CDR1 and CDR2 sequences are DFQATT and SNEGSKA (reference sequence). This CDR3 is 16 amino acids long. The CDR3 protein is CSATGGRRLAASEQFF. Here the CDR3 DNA reads TGCAGTGCTACGGGGGGACGGCGACTAGCGGCCTCTGAGCAGTTCTTT.

This clonotype was seen a few times. The chain is built from TRBV27 and TRBJ2-1; 7 bases fit TRBD2. This CDR3 has 14 amino acids. The J segment lost 2 bases and the V segment lost 8 bases, leaving 6 bases of the junction unmatched. Germline-derived CDR1 and CDR2 are MNHEY and SMNVEV (reference sequence). The CDR3 region has the DNA TGTGCCAGCGGACCACTAGCGACCTACAATGAGCAGTTCTTC. This codes for CASGPLATYNEQFF.

The chain carries TRBV7-9 and TRBJ2-5; 12 bases match TRBD2. After removal of 2 bases from V and 4 bases from J, the junction contained 5 bases not matched to a gene. CDR3 size: 16 residues. Germline V gene lookup returns CDR1 SEHNR and CDR2 FQNEAQ (reference sequence). The CDR3 is CASSLWVTSGRETQYF. CDR3 sequence (DNA): TGTGCCAGCAGCTTATGGGTGACTAGCGGGAGAGAGACCCAGTACTTC.

Many counts were recorded for this clonotype. The chain is built from TRBV7-2 and TRBJ2-7; D is unresolved. Trimming removed 4 bases from V and 2 bases from J, with 3 bases in between. The CDR3 length is 11 residues. In germline, CDR1 is SGHTA, CDR2 FQGNSA. CDR3 nucleotide sequence: TGTGCCAGCAGCTCGCCCTACGAGCAGTACTTC. Protein product: CASSSPYEQYF.

This clonotype was seen only once. At one end the junction does not follow the germline gene, possibly because of a read error. CDR3 sequence (DNA): TGTGCCAGCAGCAAAGCCGGGACAGGAGTCCTCTTC. Its translation is CASSKAGTGVLF. V usage is TRBV11-2 and J usage is TRBJ1-2; 8 bases are shared with TRBD1. From germline, CDR1 is SGHAT and CDR2 FQNNGV. CDR3 length: 12 residues. The variable domain in full, with the rest retrieved from reference TRBV11-2 and TRBJ1-2, is EAGVAQSPRYKIIEKRQSVAFWCNPISGHATLYWYQQILGQGPKLLIQFQNNGVVDDSQLPKDRFSAERLKGVDSTLKIQPAKLEDSAVYLCASSKAGTGVLFGSGTRLTVV.

This chain uses TRBV5-6 with TRBJ2-7, with D possibly matching TRBD2 (6 bases). The CDR3 totals 13 residues. CDR1 and CDR2 from the germline V gene are SGHDT and YYEEEE. Trimming cost V 4 bases and J 3 bases, with 11 bases left between them. This CDR3 is CASSPGGYYEQYF. Written as DNA, the CDR3 is TGTGCCAGCAGCCCTGGGGGGTACTACGAGCAGTACTTC. Complete variable domain (other parts from reference TRBV5-6 and TRBJ2-7): DAGVTQSPTHLIKTRGQQVTLRCSPKSGHDTVSWYQQALGQGPQFIFQYYEEEERQRGNFPDRFSGHQFPNYSSELNVNALLLGDSALYLCASSPGGYYEQYFGPGTRLTVT.

This clonotype was seen a few times. The V and J genes are TRBV12-3 or TRBV12-4 and TRBJ1-5; D remains unclear. Trimming removed 3 bases at V and 7 bases at J, with 4 bases between. This CDR3 is built from 11 residues. The CDR3 DNA reads TGTGCCAGCAGTTTCGGGCAGCCCCAGCATTTT. It translates to CASSFGQPQHF.

This clonotype showed up just a few times. The chain recombines TRBV15 with TRBJ1-1; weak D call: TRBD1 (6 bases). This CDR3 spans 11 amino acids. Germline V gene data show CDR1 as LNHNV and CDR2 as YYDKDF (reference sequence). The V and J ends lost 9 bases and 8 bases respectively, with 13 bases between them. The DNA of the CDR3 is TGTGCCACGGGGGTCGACAGGGAAGCTTTCTTT. As protein: CATGVDREAFF.

This chain uses TRBV6-5 with TRBJ2-1, with 10 bases matching TRBD1. This CDR3 has 15 residues. Germline V gene data show CDR1 as MNHEY and CDR2 as SVGAGI. J was trimmed by 8 bases and V by 4 bases; bases with no gene match: 8. CDR3: CASSSATGGWDEQFF. In nucleotides, the CDR3 is TGTGCCAGCAGTTCCGCGACAGGGGGCTGGGATGAGCAGTTCTTC.

This chain connects TRBV13 to TRBJ2-1; D ambiguous. With 5 bases removed from V and 0 bases from J, the gap between germline ends came to 8 bases. The germline V gene encodes CDR1 PRHDT and CDR2 FYEKMQ (reference sequence). The CDR3 loop spans 14 amino acids. CDR3 loop: CASSKESSYNEQFF. CDR3 coding DNA: TGTGCCAGCAGCAAAGAGAGCTCCTACAATGAGCAGTTCTTC.

This clonotype was picked up a small number of times. The rearrangement joins TRBV6-5 to TRBJ1-1; D is unclear. The germline V gene encodes CDR1 MNHEY and CDR2 SVGAGI. The CDR3 has 16 residues. V was clipped by 0 bases and J by 0 bases, with 11 bases between them. The CDR3 here is CASSYSRPEMNTEAFF. The CDR3 DNA is TGTGCCAGCAGTTACTCGAGGCCGGAGATGAACACTGAAGCTTTCTTT.

The table lists this clonotype with a few counts. The chain carries TRBV6-1 and TRBJ2-3, with D possibly TRBD1 on 5 matching bases. CDR3 size: 14 residues. Germline assignment: CDR1 MNHNS and CDR2 SASEGT. V shed 8 bases and J shed 0 bases, with 12 bases lying between them. CDR3: CASGDSPSTDTQYF. CDR3 nucleotides: TGTGCCAGCGGAGACAGTCCGAGCACAGATACGCAGTATTTT.

The table lists this clonotype with a few counts. The chain recombines TRBV18 with TRBJ1-1, with 7 bases lining up with TRBD1. The ends lost 2 bases at V and 5 bases at J; junction bases unmatched: 5. CDR1 and CDR2 (germline): KGHSH, LQKENI. This CDR3 has 14 residues. In DNA, the CDR3 is TGTGCCAGCTCACCATCGGCAGGGGGGACTGAAGCTTTCTTT. Encoded protein: CASSPSAGGTEAFF.

The chain combines TRBV7-6 with TRBJ2-3; 8 nucleotides align to TRBD1. The CDR3 is made up of 15 amino acids. The ends lost 5 bases at V and 2 bases at J; junction bases unmatched: 6. The germline CDR1 and CDR2 sequences are SGHVS and FNYEAQ. The CDR3 DNA follows: TGTGCCAGCAGCATAGGGACAGGAGACACAGATACGCAGTATTTT. This translates into CASSIGTGDTDTQYF.

V is TRBV3-1 and J is TRBJ1-2; tentative D call: TRBD1 (5 bases). Germline CDR1 is LGHDT and CDR2 is YNNKEL (reference sequence). The V end was cut by 0 bases, the J end by 1 base, with 12 bases between. CDR3 length equals 16 residues. CDR3 in amino acids: CASSQESGLLNYGYTF. The CDR3 region has the DNA TGTGCCAGCAGCCAAGAATCGGGACTACTTAACTATGGCTACACCTTC.

Only a few counts were recorded for this clonotype. CDR3: CSANGRYSYEQYF. DNA of the CDR3: TGCAGTGCGAACGGGAGGTACTCCTACGAGCAGTACTTC. The chain employs TRBV20-1 and TRBJ2-7, with 7 positions matching TRBD2. The V and J ends lost 6 bases and 0 bases, in that order; junction bases with no gene match: 5. The CDR3 contains 13 residues. Looked up from germline, CDR1 is DFQATT and CDR2 is SNEGSKA (reference sequence).

In this sample, this clonotype turned up a few times. The rearrangement links TRBV29-1 to TRBJ2-2; D may correspond to TRBD1 or TRBD2 (6 bases each). The CDR3 totals 13 residues. Germline V CDR1 and CDR2: SQVTM, ANQGSEA. V was clipped by 6 bases and J by 4 bases, with 12 bases between them. DNA for the CDR3: TGCAGCGTAGGGGGGAGTGTCACCGGGGAGCTGTTTTTT. Protein sequence: CSVGGSVTGELFF.

DNA for the CDR3: TGTGCCAGTAGTATACGGGAGGGGAATGAGCAGTTCTTC. It specifies CASSIREGNEQFF. This chain connects TRBV19 to TRBJ2-1; 8 nucleotides match TRBD2. V trimming: 2 bases; J trimming: 7 bases; junction bases outside the gene matches: 1. This CDR3 has 13 amino acids. Looked up from germline, CDR1 is LNHDA and CDR2 is SQIVND (reference sequence).

This clonotype has a handful of counts. The chain carries TRBV20-1 and TRBJ2-2, with 9 bases identical to TRBD2. Germline V CDR1 and CDR2: DFQATT, SNEGSKA (reference sequence). J lost 7 bases, V lost 5 bases, and 8 bases had no gene match. The CDR3 is 14 amino acids. CDR3 region: CSAASGTLHGELFF. Here the CDR3 DNA reads TGCAGTGCTGCTAGCGGGACCCTACACGGGGAGCTGTTTTTT.

CDR3 nucleotides: TGTGCCAGCTCACCTGGACACCAGTACGAGCAGTACTTC. Translated: CASSPGHQYEQYF. The genes are TRBV18 and TRBJ2-7, with D possibly TRBD1 on 5 matching bases. Trimming left V 3 bases short and J 4 bases short, with 10 bases between. CDR3 length equals 13 residues. Per germline, CDR1 KGHSH and CDR2 LQKENI.

This chain joins TRBV18 and TRBJ2-4, with D possibly called TRBD1 or TRBD2 (5 bases each). Trimming pared 5 bases from V and 2 bases from J, leaving 13 bases between. Germline CDR1 and CDR2: KGHSH and LQKENI. The CDR3 loop spans 15 amino acids. The chain's CDR3 is CASSSTVGPKNIQYF. CDR3 coding DNA: TGTGCCAGCTCATCGACAGTGGGACCCAAAAACATTCAGTACTTC.

The V call is TRBV6-1, the J call TRBJ2-5; TRBD2 is a possible D gene (6 bases). The V end was cut by 5 bases, the J end by 5 bases, with 15 bases between. This CDR3 spans 14 amino acids. The germline CDR1 and CDR2 sequences are MNHNS and SASEGT. The DNA for the CDR3 is TGTGCCAGCAGTACCCGGGAGACGAGGGAGACCCAGTACTTC. As protein: CASSTRETRETQYF.

The V and J genes are TRBV7-7 and TRBJ2-1, with unresolved D. Germline V CDR1 and CDR2: SSHAT, FNYEAQ (reference sequence). The CDR3 has 15 amino acids. V dropped 1 base and J dropped 0 bases, with 7 bases sitting between them. The CDR3 sequence is CASSLGLSSYNEQFF. The CDR3 nucleotides are TGTGCCAGCAGCTTAGGGTTGAGCTCCTACAATGAGCAGTTCTTC.

V is TRBV4-2 and J is TRBJ2-5, with D hard to call. CDR3 length: 15 residues. The ends were cut back, 1 base at V and 3 bases at J, with 12 bases in the middle. Per germline, CDR1 LGHNA and CDR2 YNFKEQ. CDR3 nucleotide sequence: TGTGCCAGCAGCCAAGTTTGGACGGAAAAAGAGACCCAGTACTTC. Translation: CASSQVWTEKETQYF.

The count of this clonotype is one. The V gene is TRBV29-1, the J gene TRBJ1-4, with 7 bases that match TRBD1. CDR1 is SQVTM and CDR2 is ANQGSEA in the germline V gene. There are 14 residues in the CDR3. V shed 7 bases, J shed 6 bases, and the junction held 11 bases outside the gene matches. In DNA, the CDR3 is TGCAGCGCCGGGGACTCGGGGACAGATGAAAAACTGTTTTTT. It yields the protein CSAGDSGTDEKLFF.

This clonotype was observed a handful of times. V is TRBV6-5 and J is TRBJ1-2; 10 bases match TRBD1. Germline-derived CDR1 and CDR2 are MNHEY and SVGAGI. The CDR3 extends over 13 amino acids. V trimming: 6 bases; J trimming: 8 bases; junction bases outside the gene matches: 6. CDR3 nucleotides: TGTGCCAGCAGACTCGGACAGGGGGACGGCTACACCTTC. It specifies CASRLGQGDGYTF.

This clonotype was counted between two and nine times. This chain joins TRBV7-9 and TRBJ1-1, with D perhaps TRBD1 (5 bases). Between the trimmed V and J ends, which lost 4 bases and 1 base, there was a span of 10 bases. Germline V gene lookup returns CDR1 SEHNR and CDR2 FQNEAQ (reference sequence). The CDR3 loop spans 14 amino acids. CDR3 coding DNA: TGTGCCAGCAGCTGGGACGCCGAGAACACTGAAGCTTTCTTT. It codes for CASSWDAENTEAFF.